Below, one T cell receptor (beta chain) is given with its context. The V end lost 10 bases, the J end lost 4 bases, and 13 bases lay between the germline ends. The CDR3 sequence is 12 residues long. Looked up from germline, CDR1 is SNHLY and CDR2 is FYNNEI. The data originate from a study of T cell responses to AZD1222 COVID-19 vaccine. On the study more broadly: Investigators merged groups given second doses at roughly 4 or roughly 12 weeks.

Profiled with immunoSEQ multiplex PCR; TCRdb holds only in-frame clones, not every one. The sample includes 150,000 to 200,000 clones, roughly 92% of them seen just once. This rearrangement joins TRBV2 to TRBJ1-1; weak D call: TRBD1 (6 bases). Specimen: peripheral blood, collected on day 0 of AZD1222 vaccination. The sequence derives from an adult in good health. The CDR3 sequence is CAKDRLLTEAFF. The DNA for the CDR3 is TGTGCCAAAGACAGGCTGCTCACTGAAGCTTTCTTT.